This T cell receptor (beta chain) derives from a study of human T cells and chemical hapten exposure. The CDR3 sequence is 21 residues long. J was trimmed by 0 bases and V by 6 bases; bases with no gene match: 19. Time point defined: patch test 1, 2 weeks after DPC sensitization. Treatment: therapeutic diphenylcyclopropenone sensitization with weekly scalp DPC. Turning to this clonotype: Its cognate antigen is unknown.

Points from the study as a whole: Alopecia was present in the donors, so their immune response may differ from healthy people's.

TCRdb reprocessed the RACE reads with MiXCR, giving one entry per CDR3 protein. The sample records tens of thousands of distinct CDR3 sequences, 25% to 40% being singletons. The chain joins TRBV12-3 or TRBV12-4 to TRBJ2-3, with 12 bases aligning to TRBD2. The origin of this receptor is a middle-aged man with alopecia areata. Some clones in this sample may be carry-over from other donors' samples. Sequences were derived from whole blood, sampled in connection with sensitization to the hapten diphenylcyclopropenone (DPC). The DNA of the CDR3 is TGTGCCAGCAGCCTGGAGACTAGCGGGAGAAATTGGGAAGGTAGCACAGATACGCAGTATTTT. Its translation: CASSLETSGRNWEGSTDTQYF.